This T cell receptor (beta chain) was sequenced for a study of CD8 T cells in ankylosing spondylitis. Study observations and caveats: Researchers reportedly found disease-linked clones significantly enriched in matched ankylosing spondylitis synovial fluid. Characteristic, it appeared, of ankylosing spondylitis blood was a TCR beta motif of several highly homologous variants. In reactive arthritis synovial fluid and blood, some motif variants had been reported before.

It was by quantitative 5'-RACE with molecular barcodes that TCR beta libraries were made. TCRdb reprocessed the 5' RACE reads with MiXCR, giving one entry per CDR3 protein. The data show some 120,000 distinct CDR3 sequences, more than 6.5% seen once. At least ten counts were recorded for this clonotype. Its antigen is not known. The sequenced sample consisted of blood, either unsorted or a sorted T cell fraction (not recorded which). The sequence was collected from a male donor with ankylosing spondylitis or in good health (not recorded which).

The DNA for the CDR3 is TGTGCCAGCAGTGCCGGGGGATACTCTGGAAACACCATATATTTT. This encodes CASSAGGYSGNTIYF. The rearrangement links TRBV12-3 or TRBV12-4 to TRBJ1-3; D possibly corresponds to TRBD1 (5 bases). The V and J ends lost 5 bases and 0 bases respectively, with 11 bases between them. The CDR3 is made up of 15 amino acids.